The 4 T cell receptor beta chains listed next were all sequenced from one sample in a study of T cells in localized non-small cell lung cancer. Profiled with immunoSEQ multiplex PCR; TCRdb holds only in-frame clones, not every one. The sample includes approximately 35,000 clones, more than 85% of them seen just once. The sample in question was peripheral blood mononuclear cells, obtained before any cancer treatment. These receptors came from a female donor of 60 years or more with stage II lung adenocarcinoma.

The chain has TRBV10-3 and TRBJ2-3; unclear D gene. From germline, CDR1 is ENHRY and CDR2 SYGVKD. The CDR3 is 11 residues long. Deletions cut 6 bases from V and 2 bases from J, with 3 bases between. CDR3 DNA: TGTGCCATCAGCAACACAGATACGCAGTATTTT. It encodes CAISNTDTQYF.

The V and J genes are TRBV5-1 and TRBJ2-1, with D possibly being TRBD1 or TRBD2 (6 bases each). The CDR3 consists of 15 residues. The V and J ends lost 5 bases and 3 bases respectively, with 15 bases between them. CDR1 is SGHRS, CDR2 YFSETQ, per germline. Here the CDR3 reads CASSFGGGGYNEQFF. The DNA of the CDR3 is TGCGCCAGCAGTTTCGGAGGAGGGGGCTACAATGAGCAGTTCTTC.

V gene TRBV13 combines with J gene TRBJ1-5; tentatively, D is TRBD1 (5 bases). The ends were cut back, 3 bases at V and 3 bases at J, with 6 bases in the middle. The CDR3 is 13 amino acids. Per the germline V gene, CDR1 is PRHDT and CDR2 is FYEKMQ (reference sequence). CDR3 protein: CASSLGLNQPQHF. Written as DNA, the CDR3 is TGTGCCAGCAGCTTGGGGCTCAATCAGCCCCAGCATTTT. Looking up the rest from reference TRBV13 and TRBJ1-5 gives the full variable domain: AAGVIQSPRHLIKEKRETATLKCYPIPRHDTVYWYQQGPGQDPQFLISFYEKMQSDKGSIPDRFSAQQFSDYHSELNMSSLELGDSALYFCASSLGLNQPQHFGDGTRLSIL.

The CDR3 here is CASGRGRNDSPLHF. The CDR3 region has the DNA TGTGCCAGCGGCAGGGGGCGGAACGATTCACCCCTCCACTTT. The genes are TRBV5-4 and TRBJ1-6; the match to TRBD1 covers 8 bases. Germline CDR1 is SGHNT and CDR2 is YYREEE (reference sequence). V trimming: 7 bases; J trimming: 8 bases; junction bases outside the gene matches: 8. CDR3 length equals 14 residues.